The clone carrying this T cell receptor (beta chain) was found once. After removal of 4 bases from V and 4 bases from J, the junction contained 7 bases not matched to a gene. The CDR3 is made up of 16 amino acids. Germline CDR1 is MGHRA and CDR2 is YSYEKL. These data originate in a study of CD8 T cells in Susac syndrome. A quantity of about 0.45 to 1 ug RNA underwent reverse transcription using random hexamers. Across 54 Vbeta and 13 Jbeta, immunoSEQ multiplex PCR amplified TCR beta CDR3. TCRdb reprocessed the immunoSEQ multiplex PCR reads via MiXCR and lists one record per CDR3 protein. The sample holds 160,000 or so distinct CDR3 sequences, approximately 96% seen once.

Sequenced input: CD8+ T cells from PBMCs. The chain is built from TRBV4-1 and TRBJ2-2; 9 nucleotides align to TRBD1. The receptor's source is a human donor with multiple sclerosis. CDR3 sequence: CASSPQGQGGTGELFF. The CDR3 DNA follows: TGCGCCAGCAGCCCACAGGGACAGGGCGGCACCGGGGAGCTGTTTTTT.